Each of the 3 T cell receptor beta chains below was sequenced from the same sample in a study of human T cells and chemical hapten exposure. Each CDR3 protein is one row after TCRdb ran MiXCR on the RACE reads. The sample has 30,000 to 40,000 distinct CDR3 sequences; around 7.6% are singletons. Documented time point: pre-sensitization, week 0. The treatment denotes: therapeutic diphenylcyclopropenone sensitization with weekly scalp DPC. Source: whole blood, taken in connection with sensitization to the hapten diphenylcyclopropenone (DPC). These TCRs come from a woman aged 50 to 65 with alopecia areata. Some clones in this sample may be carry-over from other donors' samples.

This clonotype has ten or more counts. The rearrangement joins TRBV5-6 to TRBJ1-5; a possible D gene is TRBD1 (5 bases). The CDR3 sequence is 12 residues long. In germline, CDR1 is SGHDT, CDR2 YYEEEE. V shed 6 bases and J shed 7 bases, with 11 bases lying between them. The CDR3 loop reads CASTRGEQPQHF. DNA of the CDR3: TGTGCCAGCACCCGAGGGGAACAGCCCCAGCATTTT.

CDR3 loop: CASSQTRTGSYEQYF. The CDR3 coding sequence is TGTGCCAGCAGCCAGACCCGGACAGGCTCCTACGAGCAGTACTTC. The chain joins TRBV28 to TRBJ2-7, with 7 bases lining up with TRBD1. J was trimmed by 0 bases and V by 6 bases; bases with no gene match: 8. Germline V gives CDR1 MDHEN, CDR2 SYDVKM. The CDR3 loop spans 15 amino acids.

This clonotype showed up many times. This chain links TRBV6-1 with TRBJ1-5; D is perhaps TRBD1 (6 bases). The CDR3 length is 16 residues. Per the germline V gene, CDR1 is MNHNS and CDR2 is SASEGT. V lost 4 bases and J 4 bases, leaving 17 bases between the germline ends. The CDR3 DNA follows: TGTGCCAGCAGTGCCTATGAACCGGGACAAAATCAGCCCCAGCATTTT. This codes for CASSAYEPGQNQPQHF.